Sequencing of this T cell receptor (beta chain) was carried out in a study of shared clonotypes between healthy human individuals. CDR1 is KGHSH, CDR2 LQKENI, per germline. The CDR3 spans 13 residues. V was cut by 3 bases and J by 1 base, with 7 bases left in between. Genomic DNA from each subset was divided evenly over several immunoSEQ plates. Generated by immunoSEQ multiplex PCR, the TCRdb table keeps only in-frame clones and is missing some. Of roughly 2.4 million clones listed, approximately 96% are singletons. Comments on this clone: Its target is not known.

Notes on the study in general: Sampling involved blood alone; tissue repertoires likely differ.

The clonotype comes from a man aged 18 to 35 in good health. Source material: naive CD4+ T cells sorted from blood. This sample's subset: CD45RA+ positively selected. This chain uses TRBV18 with TRBJ2-7; D gene unclear. The CDR3 DNA is TGTGCCAGCTCACCCTCCGCGTCCTACGAGCAGTACTTC. This gives the protein CASSPSASYEQYF.